A single sample gave rise to the 14 T cell receptor beta chains below, sequenced in a study of spatial heterogeneity in lung cancer. In TCRdb, the 5' RACE reads were re-called with MiXCR into one record per CDR3 protein. Here the sample spans around 100,000 distinct CDR3 sequences, 10% to 13% being singletons. Time point specified: blood at routine non-recurrence follow-up after resection. The specimen comprised PBMCs, sampled at follow-up. These receptors were collected from a female donor with early-stage non-small cell lung cancer.

In its sample, this clonotype was seen many times. V usage is TRBV6-1 and J usage is TRBJ2-3; TRBD1 agrees at 8 bases. This CDR3 region has 14 residues. CDR1 and CDR2 from the germline V gene are MNHNS and SASEGT. Germline trimming cut 6 bases from V and 1 base from J; bases unmatched to any gene: 3. The CDR3 sequence is CASSLTGGTDTQYF. The CDR3 nucleotides are TGTGCCAGCAGCCTGACAGGGGGCACAGATACGCAGTATTTT.

Many counts were recorded for this clonotype. J is TRBJ1-2 and V is TRBV9; TRBD1 agrees at 7 bases. Germline V gene data show CDR1 as SGDLS and CDR2 as YYNGEE. The CDR3 length is 12 residues. The V segment lost 4 bases and the J segment 7 bases; nucleotides outside the gene matches: 4. CDR3 DNA: TGTGCCAGCAGCTTGACAGGGTCTGGCTACACCTTC. It specifies CASSLTGSGYTF.

Only a few counts were recorded for this clonotype. CDR3 region: CASSRELAGADTQYF. CDR3 DNA sequence: TGTGCCAGCAGCCGAGAGCTAGCGGGGGCAGATACGCAGTATTTT. V is TRBV5-4 and J is TRBJ2-3; TRBD2 matches 10 bases. With 4 bases clipped from V and 4 bases from J, the junction kept 6 bases outside the gene matches. CDR1 is SGHNT, CDR2 YYREEE, per germline (reference sequence). The CDR3 has 15 amino acids.

V is TRBV7-7 and J is TRBJ2-3, with 7 bases lining up with TRBD2. The CDR3 has 13 amino acids. Germline V gene data show CDR1 as SSHAT and CDR2 as FNYEAQ (reference sequence). The CDR3 loop reads CVSSPQSSGKQYF. CDR3 coding DNA: TGTGTTAGCAGCCCCCAATCTAGCGGTAAACAGTATTTT.

The chain has TRBV25-1 and TRBJ2-3; 8 bases map to TRBD2. CDR1 MGHDK and CDR2 SYGVNS come from the germline V gene. Trimming removed 0 bases from V and 5 bases from J; junction bases left unmatched: 4. The CDR3 covers 15 residues. The CDR3 protein is CASSEYDSGKDTQYF. CDR3 nucleotides: TGTGCCAGCAGTGAATACGATAGCGGGAAAGATACGCAGTATTTT.

This clonotype was seen at least ten times. The chain recombines TRBV28 with TRBJ1-1; perhaps TRBD1 as D (5 bases). V lost 3 bases, J lost 2 bases, and 16 bases lay in between. CDR3 length equals 16 residues. In germline, CDR1 is MDHEN, CDR2 SYDVKM. In DNA form, the CDR3 reads TGTGCCAGCAGTTTGGCCATTGGGCAGGGAAACACTGAAGCTTTCTTT. Encoded protein: CASSLAIGQGNTEAFF.

This clonotype was counted between two and nine times. This chain joins TRBV2 and TRBJ2-2, with D possibly TRBD2 on 7 matching bases. There are 14 residues in the CDR3. CDR1 is SNHLY and CDR2 is FYNNEI in the germline V gene. Between the trimmed V and J ends, which lost 7 bases and 7 bases, there was a span of 16 bases. The CDR3 is CASIGGLRIGELFF. CDR3 DNA sequence: TGTGCCAGCATCGGGGGGCTCAGGATCGGGGAGCTGTTTTTT.

The V call is TRBV10-3, the J call TRBJ2-7; a weak D match, TRBD2 (8 bases). Trimming stripped 4 bases from V and 2 bases from J, with 21 bases between. Germline V CDR1 and CDR2: ENHRY, SYGVKD. This CDR3 region has 17 residues. CDR3 DNA sequence: TGTGCCATCAGTGCCGGGACAGCGGGGGAGATGACCTACGAGCAGTACTTC. Protein sequence: CAISAGTAGEMTYEQYF.

This clonotype was seen a few times. The genes are TRBV20-1 and TRBJ2-7; TRBD2 agrees at 7 bases. The CDR3 spans 16 residues. In germline, CDR1 is DFQATT, CDR2 SNEGSKA (reference sequence). The V and J ends lost 6 bases and 2 bases, in that order; junction bases with no gene match: 16. The CDR3 region is CSATPPLGGSPYEQYF. As DNA, the CDR3 is TGCAGTGCCACTCCTCCCTTAGGCGGGAGCCCCTACGAGCAGTACTTC.

The chain links TRBV5-5 to TRBJ2-1; D is uncertain. The CDR3 has 11 amino acids. V gave up 2 bases and J gave up 10 bases, with 7 bases separating them. The germline CDR1 and CDR2 sequences are SGHKS and YYEKEE (reference sequence). CDR3 residues: CASSFGREQFF. In DNA, the CDR3 is TGTGCCAGCAGCTTCGGTAGAGAGCAGTTCTTC.

In its sample, this clonotype was seen many times. CDR3 DNA: TGTGCCAGCACCCCCGCAGGGTCAGGGGAGCAGTTCTTC. Its translation: CASTPAGSGEQFF. This chain joins TRBV6-5 and TRBJ2-1; perhaps TRBD1 as D (5 bases). V was shortened by 7 bases and J by 10 bases, with 17 bases between the two germline ends. This CDR3 comprises 13 residues. Germline lookup yields CDR1 MNHEY and CDR2 SVGAGI.

The table lists this clonotype with a few counts. The chain couples TRBV5-1 to TRBJ1-1, with 8 bases that match TRBD1. V lost 2 bases, J lost 7 bases, and 10 bases stayed unmatched. Per germline, CDR1 SGHRS and CDR2 YFSETQ. The CDR3 has 15 amino acids. The CDR3 DNA sequence: TGCGCCAGCAGCTTCGGACAGGGCTTGATCAGTGAAGCTTTCTTT. This codes for CASSFGQGLISEAFF.

This chain joins TRBV11-2 and TRBJ2-1; TRBD2 aligns across 15 bases. This CDR3 comprises 17 residues. The V segment lost 6 bases and the J segment 0 bases; nucleotides outside the gene matches: 3. CDR1 and CDR2 from the germline V gene are SGHAT and FQNNGV. The CDR3 nucleotides are TGTGCCAGCAGTCGGACTAGCGGGAGGGCCTCCTACAATGAGCAGTTCTTC. Amino acid sequence: CASSRTSGRASYNEQFF.

The chain couples TRBV5-1 to TRBJ2-1; the match to TRBD2 covers 11 bases. After removal of 0 bases from V and 8 bases from J, the junction contained 4 bases not matched to a gene. CDR1 is SGHRS and CDR2 is YFSETQ in the germline V gene. This CDR3 comprises 15 residues. The chain's CDR3 is CASSLGGLAVYEQFF. The DNA of the CDR3 is TGCGCCAGCAGCTTGGGGGGACTAGCGGTATATGAGCAGTTCTTC.